The sequence of this TCR beta chain was determined in a study of blood T cell repertoires in COVID-19. For the study at large: The samples span acute and convalescent COVID-19 from the United States, Italy and Spain. PBMCs, B-cell-depleted T cells, or T cells were the source of the cDNA or gDNA that made up the material.

How the authors handled the data: Nucleated cell number was recorded as an estimate derived from reference gene primer amplification. Assay used: immunoSEQ multiplex PCR; TCRdb lists only in-frame clones, some missing. V, J and clone size reflect that table, while D and trimming were determined from the DNA. Of 250,000 to 300,000 clones listed, roughly nine tenths were seen once; the top ten hold about 1.8%. The specimen sequenced was PBMCs or T cells enriched from blood (not recorded which). The receptor's source is a woman in her thirties or forties who had recovered from COVID-19.

Here the CDR3 reads CASSLAGQGAIQYF. The CDR3 region has the DNA TGTGCCAGCAGCTTAGCGGGACAGGGGGCTATTCAGTACTTC. The genes are TRBV7-9 and TRBJ2-4, with 12 bases fitting TRBD1. The germline gives CDR1 SEHNR, CDR2 FQNEAQ (reference sequence). V dropped 0 bases and J dropped 10; count of bases not matched to a gene: 1. This CDR3 contains 14 residues.